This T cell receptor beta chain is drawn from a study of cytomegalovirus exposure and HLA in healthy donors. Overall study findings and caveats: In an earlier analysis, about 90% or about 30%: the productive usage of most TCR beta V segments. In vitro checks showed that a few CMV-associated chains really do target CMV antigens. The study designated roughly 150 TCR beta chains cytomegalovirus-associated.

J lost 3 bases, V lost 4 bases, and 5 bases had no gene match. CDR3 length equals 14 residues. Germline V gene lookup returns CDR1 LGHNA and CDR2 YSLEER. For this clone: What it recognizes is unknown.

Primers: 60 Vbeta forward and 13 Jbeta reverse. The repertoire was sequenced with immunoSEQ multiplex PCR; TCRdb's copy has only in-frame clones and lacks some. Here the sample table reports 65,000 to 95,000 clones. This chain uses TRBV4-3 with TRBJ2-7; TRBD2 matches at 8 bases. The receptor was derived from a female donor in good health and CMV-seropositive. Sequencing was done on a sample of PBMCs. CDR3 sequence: CASSPGAGGYEQYF. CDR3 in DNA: TGCGCCAGCAGCCCGGGGGCGGGAGGCTACGAGCAGTACTTC.